The entry below gives a single T cell receptor (beta chain) sequence along with its context. Its target is unknown. Germline CDR1 reads MNHEY; CDR2 reads SMNVEV (reference sequence). The CDR3 consists of 14 residues. V shed 0 bases and J shed 5 bases, with 10 bases lying between them. Both 60 Vbeta primers and 13 Jbeta primers went into the PCR. Only in-frame clones appear in the TCRdb table, and some are missing; sequencing was by immunoSEQ multiplex PCR. Its clone listing holds under 90,000 clones. The data derive from a study of cytomegalovirus exposure and HLA in healthy donors. Study-level points and caveats: For most TCR beta V segments, an earlier analysis put the productive rate at about 87% or about 30% of the time. According to the study, around 150 TCR beta chains were cytomegalovirus-associated. One cluster of highly shared sequence variants probably arose as a sequencing artifact.

The receptor's source is a man aged 45-65 years in good health and CMV-seropositive. The material sequenced was PBMCs. The rearrangement joins TRBV27 to TRBJ2-5; D possibly corresponds to TRBD2 (5 bases). CDR3 DNA: TGTGCCAGCAGTTTATCAGAGGGAGCGGAGACCCAGTACTTC. Residues: CASSLSEGAETQYF.